This passage covers 16 T cell receptor beta chains from one sample sequenced in a study of CD8+ T cells in alopecia areata. TCR sequencing used cDNA made by reverse transcription of extracted RNA. The protocol was immunoSEQ multiplex PCR, while the TCRdb copy is restricted to in-frame clones and leaves out a portion. This repertoire shows some 110,000 clones, about 54% found once; its top ten account for nearly 30%. The sample's treatment: oral pan-JAK inhibitor, 5-10 mg twice daily. Here the sequenced sample was CD8+ T cells sorted from blood, taken at week 4, from a patient treated with tofacitinib. The receptors were sampled from a human donor with alopecia areata.

This clone appeared a single time. J is TRBJ2-7 and V is TRBV29-1, with TRBD1 matching over 11 bases. With 7 bases clipped from V and 2 bases from J, the junction kept 4 bases outside the gene matches. The CDR3 consists of 13 residues. CDR1 and CDR2 from the germline V gene are SQVTM and ANQGSEA. This chain's CDR3 is CSAPGQGAYEQYF. The DNA of the CDR3 is TGCAGCGCTCCGGGACAGGGGGCCTACGAGCAGTACTTC.

A few counts support this clone. J is TRBJ1-2 and V is TRBV1; the D call in the table, TRBD1, was not verified against the DNA. TRBV1 corresponds to a pseudogene. The CDR3 runs 13 residues. In DNA form, the CDR3 reads TGCACCAGCAGAAAACAGGGGAACTATGGCTACACCTTC. Translation gives CTSRKQGNYGYTF.

The CDR3 region has the DNA TGTGCCAGCAGCCGCCCCCGAGCACAGGGGACCTACGAGCAGTACTTC. Translation: CASSRPRAQGTYEQYF. The V and J genes are TRBV7-9 and TRBJ2-7, with 7 positions matching TRBD1. V gave up 5 bases and J gave up 2 bases; unmatched junction bases: 12. This CDR3 spans 16 amino acids. Germline CDR1 reads SEHNR; CDR2 reads FQNEAQ (reference sequence).

This chain uses TRBV7-2 with TRBJ2-7, with TRBD1 matching over 8 bases. Trimming cost V 4 bases and J 2 bases; bases outside gene matches: 4. Germline CDR1 is SGHTA and CDR2 is FQGNSA. The CDR3 is 14 amino acids. The CDR3 sequence: CASSSPGQAYEQYF. The CDR3 bases are TGTGCCAGCAGCTCACCGGGACAGGCCTACGAGCAGTACTTC.

J is TRBJ2-4 and V is TRBV23-1; 7 bases are a match to TRBD1. TRBV23-1 is identified as an open reading frame with a role that is uncertain. This CDR3 comprises 15 residues. V lost 6 bases and J lost 7; bases outside the gene matches: 12. The DNA of the CDR3 is TGCGCCAGCAGCCAAGTAGAGGGGGCAAGTAACATTCAGTACTTC. This sequence encodes CASSQVEGASNIQYF.

This chain joins TRBV19 and TRBJ2-1; unclear D gene. In germline, CDR1 is LNHDA, CDR2 SQIVND (reference sequence). V was shortened by 5 bases and J by 5 bases, with 13 bases between the two germline ends. The CDR3 is 14 amino acids. Here the CDR3 reads CASSYGPRNNEQFF. DNA for the CDR3: TGTGCCAGTAGTTACGGACCTCGGAACAATGAGCAGTTCTTC.

Worth noting for this clone: A much bigger clone sits one base away, suggesting this may be a read error. The V call is TRBV7-2, the J call TRBJ2-7; D not resolved. Trimming pared 3 bases from V and 0 bases from J, leaving 0 bases between. The CDR3 spans 11 residues. Looked up from germline, CDR1 is SGHTA and CDR2 is FQGNSA. The DNA of the CDR3 is TGTGCCAGCAGCTTCTCCTACGAGCAGTACTTC. As protein: CASSFSYEQYF. Full variable domain (remainder filled in from reference TRBV7-2 and TRBJ2-7): GAGVSQSPSNKVTEKGKDVELRCDPISGHTALYWYRQSLGQGLEFLIYFQGNSAPDKSGLPSDRFSAERTGGSVSTLTIQRTQQEDSAVYLCASSFSYEQYFGPGTRLTVT.

V and J are TRBV19 and TRBJ1-5; D call uncertain. CDR3 length: 13 amino acids. Trimming removed 7 bases at V and 4 bases at J, with 11 bases between. The V gene's germline CDR1 is LNHDA and CDR2 SQIVND (reference sequence). As DNA, the CDR3 is TGTGCCAGTATGAACAGCGGGAATCAGCCCCAGCATTTT. Translated: CASMNSGNQPQHF.

This clone has more than one count but fewer than ten. Other nucleotide sequences in the sample specify the same CDR3. The chain's CDR3 is CAWSATDTQYF. The CDR3 bases are TGTGCCTGGAGTGCTACAGATACGCAGTATTTT. The genes are TRBV30 and TRBJ2-3; no clear D gene. CDR3 size: 11 residues. Trimming removed 1 base at V and 3 bases at J, with 2 bases between. Germline lookup yields CDR1 GTSNPN and CDR2 SVGIG (reference sequence).

This clone was detected only a few times. CDR3 nucleotide sequence: TGTGCCAGCAGTTTCCCCTTAAGCAGCACAGATACGCAGTATTTT. Its translation is CASSFPLSSTDTQYF. This rearrangement joins TRBV7-9 to TRBJ2-3, with D hard to call. The CDR3 spans 15 residues. Germline CDR1 reads SEHNR; CDR2 reads FQNEAQ (reference sequence). Trimming took off 6 bases at V and 0 bases at J, with 13 bases between the two ends.

This clone was observed a few times. The V call is TRBV13, the J call TRBJ2-3, with no clear D. V lost 9 bases and J 4 bases, leaving 17 bases between the germline ends. The germline gives CDR1 PRHDT, CDR2 FYEKMQ (reference sequence). The CDR3 is made up of 14 amino acids. The CDR3 sequence: CASIEAVRPDTQYF. The DNA for the CDR3 is TGTGCCAGTATCGAGGCAGTGCGCCCAGATACGCAGTATTTT. The entire variable domain, with the rest obtained from reference TRBV13 and TRBJ2-3, is as follows: AAGVIQSPRHLIKEKRETATLKCYPIPRHDTVYWYQQGPGQDPQFLISFYEKMQSDKGSIPDRFSAQQFSDYHSELNMSSLELGDSALYFCASIEAVRPDTQYFGPGTRLTVL.

This clone was counted a few times. The chain's CDR3 is CASYSGGRGDIQYF. CDR3 DNA sequence: TGTGCCAGCTATAGCGGGGGCCGAGGTGACATTCAGTACTTC. The chain has TRBV6-5 and TRBJ2-4, with TRBD2 matching 9 bases. Unmatched junction bases numbered 10, after V lost 8 bases and J lost 8 bases. CDR3 length: 14 amino acids. Germline V gene lookup returns CDR1 MNHEY and CDR2 SVGAGI.

This clone showed up just a few times. The rearrangement joins TRBV30 to TRBJ2-3, with a possible D match to TRBD2 (5 bases). Trimming stripped 4 bases from V and 4 bases from J, with 9 bases between. Germline V gives CDR1 GTSNPN, CDR2 SVGIG (reference sequence). There are 12 residues in the CDR3. The CDR3 DNA is TGTGCCTGGATCGGGGAGCCAGATACGCAGTATTTT. It translates to CAWIGEPDTQYF.

This chain joins TRBV29-1 and TRBJ2-2, with D unresolved. The CDR3 has 13 amino acids. Germline CDR1 SQVTM, CDR2 ANQGSEA. The V end lost 2 bases, the J end lost 3 bases, and 7 bases lay between the germline ends. The CDR3 coding sequence is TGCAGCGTTGAACTGCCAGACACCGGGGAGCTGTTTTTT. It yields the protein CSVELPDTGELFF.

This clone was observed a handful of times. CDR3 protein: CSAGGGGNQPQHF. The CDR3 DNA reads TGCAGCGCGGGAGGTGGGGGCAATCAGCCCCAGCATTTT. V usage is TRBV29-1 and J usage is TRBJ1-5, with D unclear. Germline V gene sequence: CDR1 SQVTM, CDR2 ANQGSEA. V lost 7 bases to trimming and J lost 2 bases, with 12 bases between them. The CDR3 spans 13 residues.

The count of this clone is one. The chain links TRBV7-2 to TRBJ2-7, with no clear D. The CDR3 totals 15 residues. Germline V lookup: CDR1 SGHTA, CDR2 FQGNSA. V lost 1 base, J lost 2 bases, and 12 bases lay in between. The CDR3 DNA reads as TGTGCCAGCAGCTTAGAAGGCAGGCCAACCTACGAGCAGTACTTC. Translated: CASSLEGRPTYEQYF.